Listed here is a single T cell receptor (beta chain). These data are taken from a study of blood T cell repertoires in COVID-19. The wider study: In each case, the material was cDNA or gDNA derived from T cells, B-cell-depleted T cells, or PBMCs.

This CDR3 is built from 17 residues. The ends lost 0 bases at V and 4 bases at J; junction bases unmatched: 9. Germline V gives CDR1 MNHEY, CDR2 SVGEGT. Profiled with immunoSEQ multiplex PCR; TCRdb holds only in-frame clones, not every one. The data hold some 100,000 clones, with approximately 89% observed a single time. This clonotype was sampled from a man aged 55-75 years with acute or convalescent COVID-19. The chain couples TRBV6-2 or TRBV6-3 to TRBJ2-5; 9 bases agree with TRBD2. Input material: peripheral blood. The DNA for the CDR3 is TGTGCCAGCAGTTACTCGTTCCGCGGGGGGGGGTCAGAGACCCAGTACTTC. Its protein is CASSYSFRGGGSETQYF.